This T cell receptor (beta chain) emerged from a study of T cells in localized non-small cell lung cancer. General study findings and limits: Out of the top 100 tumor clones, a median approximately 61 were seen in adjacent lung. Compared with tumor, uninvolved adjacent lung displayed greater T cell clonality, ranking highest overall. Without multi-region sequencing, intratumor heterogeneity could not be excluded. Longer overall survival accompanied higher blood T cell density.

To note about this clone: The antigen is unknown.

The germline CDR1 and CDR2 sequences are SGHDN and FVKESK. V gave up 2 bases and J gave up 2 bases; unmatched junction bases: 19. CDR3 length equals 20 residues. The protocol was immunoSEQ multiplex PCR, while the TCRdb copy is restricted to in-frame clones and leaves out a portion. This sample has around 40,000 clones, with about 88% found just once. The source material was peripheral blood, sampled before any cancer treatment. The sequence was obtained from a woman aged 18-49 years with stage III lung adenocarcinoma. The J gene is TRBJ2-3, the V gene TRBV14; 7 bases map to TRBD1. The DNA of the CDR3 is TGTGCCAGCAGCCAAAACAGAGGGACAGCCCGACGAACCCACACAGATACGCAGTATTTT. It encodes CASSQNRGTARRTHTDTQYF. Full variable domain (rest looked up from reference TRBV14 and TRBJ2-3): EAGVTQFPSHSVIEKGQTVTLRCDPISGHDNLYWYRRVMGKEIKFLLHFVKESKQDESGMPNNRFLAERTGGTYSTLKVQPAELEDSGVYFCASSQNRGTARRTHTDTQYFGPGTRLTVL.